Sequencing of this T cell receptor (beta chain) was carried out in a study of shared clonotypes between healthy human individuals. Germline assignment: CDR1 SEHNR and CDR2 FQNEAQ (reference sequence). The V and J ends lost 4 bases and 7 bases respectively, with 10 bases between them. This CDR3 spans 12 amino acids. Execution of the assay was at deep level. Assay: immunoSEQ multiplex PCR; the TCRdb copy retains only in-frame clones and omits some. Among roughly 1,800,000 clones, 85% to 95% were seen once, and the ten largest hold approximately 1%. The naive CD8 subset, CD45RO-negative cells positively selected for CCR7, excluded terminally differentiated effector memory CD45RA+ cells.

The chain combines TRBV7-9 with TRBJ2-5; unclear D gene. Material for sequencing was naive CD8+ T cells sorted from blood. The TCR originated in a man aged 18 to 35 in good health. CDR3 in DNA: TGTGCCAGCAGCTCATCAGCTTGGACCCAGTACTTC. Amino acids: CASSSSAWTQYF.